The 21 T cell receptor beta chains presented below share a single source sample, sequenced in a study of pediatric ulcerative colitis (dated by TCRdb to the late 2010s). Library creation used the immunoSEQ multiplex PCR assay. Sourced from immuneACCESS, this table was stored by TCRdb with only in-frame sequences that have V and J called. A share of the clones is absent; for the studies checked, an unresolved V gene accounts for under half, and the remainder has no known explanation. Recorded for this sample are 40,000 to 60,000 clones; around 78% of them occurred a single time. The ten largest clones capture about 4% of the sample. During colonoscopy, one to two rectal pinch biopsies were obtained for research purposes. Sequenced sample: gut tissue. The source of these receptors is a girl aged 5-17 years with moderate ulcerative colitis.

This clone was observed a few times. This chain joins TRBV4-1 and TRBJ2-2; 9 bases are shared with TRBD2. V lost 1 base, J lost 5 bases, and 5 bases stayed unmatched. The CDR3 spans 16 residues. CDR1 is MGHRA and CDR2 is YSYEKL in the germline V gene. DNA of the CDR3: TGCGCCAGCAGCCAAGTGCAGCTAGCGGGAACCGGGGAGCTGTTTTTT. Residues: CASSQVQLAGTGELFF.

V usage is TRBV27 and J usage is TRBJ1-6, with D unresolved. The V and J ends lost 3 bases and 8 bases respectively, with 14 bases between them. Germline V lookup: CDR1 MNHEY, CDR2 SMNVEV (reference sequence). There are 15 residues in the CDR3. DNA for the CDR3: TGTGCCAGCAGTTTCTTCAGTGCCGCTTATTCACCCCTCCACTTT. It encodes CASSFFSAAYSPLHF.

The chain carries TRBV2 and TRBJ2-7; D might be TRBD1 (5 bases). This CDR3 contains 12 residues. With 7 bases removed from V and 2 bases from J, the gap between germline ends came to 9 bases. Per the germline V gene, CDR1 is SNHLY and CDR2 is FYNNEI. The CDR3 DNA follows: TGTGCCAGCAATGACAGACCCTACGAGCAGTACTTC. This encodes CASNDRPYEQYF.

The chain combines TRBV14 with TRBJ2-7; D is possibly TRBD2 (6 bases). The germline gives CDR1 SGHDN, CDR2 FVKESK. The CDR3 is 14 amino acids. V lost 5 bases and J lost 3, with 14 bases in between. The CDR3 DNA sequence: TGTGCCAGCAGCGCGGGGACTTTCGGCTACGAGCAGTACTTC. It codes for CASSAGTFGYEQYF.

The CDR3 DNA reads as TGTGCCAGCAGGGGATTCGAGGGAGGGAACTATGGCTACACCTTC. This sequence encodes CASRGFEGGNYGYTF. The rearrangement joins TRBV28 to TRBJ1-2; D is undetermined. This CDR3 region has 15 residues. The germline V gene encodes CDR1 MDHEN and CDR2 SYDVKM. The germline V and J ends were trimmed by 6 bases and 2 bases, with 16 bases remaining between them.

The chain is built from TRBV28 and TRBJ1-3; 8 bases are shared with TRBD1. Germline V gene data show CDR1 as MDHEN and CDR2 as SYDVKM. This CDR3 has 14 amino acids. V shed 10 bases and J 9 bases; nucleotides not matched to a gene: 14. The CDR3 DNA follows: TGTGCCACCACGCTGGCAGGGGGCTGGAGCACCATATATTTT. This gives the protein CATTLAGGWSTIYF.

This clone occurred once. The V gene is TRBV7-9, the J gene TRBJ1-2; 8 positions match TRBD1. CDR3 size: 17 residues. Losses at the gene ends were 5 bases for V and 0 bases for J; bases not matched to a gene: 11. CDR1 SEHNR and CDR2 FQNEAQ come from the germline V gene (reference sequence). This CDR3 reads CASSPRWTGPANYGYTF. CDR3 in DNA: TGTGCCAGCAGCCCACGGTGGACAGGGCCTGCTAACTATGGCTACACCTTC.

Only one count was recorded for this clone. The chain has TRBV21-1 and TRBJ1-4. TRBV21-1 is recorded as a pseudogene. This CDR3 contains 15 residues. In nucleotides, the CDR3 is TGTGCCAGCAGCAAATTAAGGCTTTTAGGGGAAAAACTGTTTTTT. Translated: CASSKLRLLGEKLFF.

This clone came up a few times. The chain carries TRBV11-2 and TRBJ1-1; D is undetermined. The germline V gene has CDR1 SGHAT and CDR2 FQNNGV. V was pared by 1 base and J by 5 bases, with 8 bases between. This CDR3 contains 13 residues. The CDR3 sequence: CASSLASLTEAFF. The CDR3 bases are TGTGCCAGCAGCTTAGCATCGCTGACTGAAGCTTTCTTT.

The gene calls are TRBV28 and TRBJ1-2; D possibly corresponds to TRBD1 (6 bases). The germline V gene encodes CDR1 MDHEN and CDR2 SYDVKM. V was pared by 0 bases and J by 4 bases, with 12 bases between. The CDR3 length is 15 residues. CDR3 sequence (DNA): TGTGCCAGCAGTTTATGGTTGGGGGCTAGCTATGGCTACACCTTC. This codes for CASSLWLGASYGYTF.

The chain recombines TRBV6-6 with TRBJ2-1, with D perhaps given as TRBD1 or TRBD2 (5 bases each). In germline, CDR1 is MNHNY, CDR2 SVGAGI (reference sequence). V was cut by 6 bases and J by 5 bases, with 11 bases left in between. This CDR3 contains 13 residues. The CDR3 loop is CASSWDGNNEQFF. CDR3 sequence (DNA): TGTGCCAGCAGCTGGGACGGCAACAATGAGCAGTTCTTC.

The J gene is TRBJ2-1, the V gene TRBV21-1. TRBV21-1 is termed a pseudogene. The CDR3 runs 18 residues. The CDR3 coding sequence is TGTGCCAGCAGCAAAGACCCGAGTAGAGGGACCCGACGAAATGAGCAGTTCTTC. Its translation: CASSKDPSRGTRRNEQFF.

The gene calls are TRBV4-2 and TRBJ2-3; 9 nucleotides line up with TRBD1. The CDR3 covers 16 residues. Germline CDR1 LGHNA, CDR2 YNFKEQ. Germline trimming cut 0 bases from V and 3 bases from J; bases unmatched to any gene: 4. The CDR3 region has the DNA TGTGCCAGCAGCCAAGAAGGGACAGGGTCGACAGATACGCAGTATTTT. Translated: CASSQEGTGSTDTQYF.

This clone is a singleton in its sample. The V and J genes are TRBV11-1 and TRBJ1-1, with 7 bases that match TRBD1. J lost 5 bases, V lost 5 bases, and 11 bases had no gene match. This CDR3 is built from 15 residues. Per the germline V gene, CDR1 is SGHAT and CDR2 is FQDESV (reference sequence). This CDR3 reads CASSPTRGRRTEAFF. In DNA form, the CDR3 reads TGTGCCAGCAGCCCTACGAGGGGGCGACGAACTGAAGCTTTCTTT. Filled out from reference TRBV11-1 and TRBJ1-1, the complete variable domain reads EAEVAQSPRYKITEKSQAVAFWCDPISGHATLYWYRQILGQGPELLVQFQDESVVDDSQLPKDRFSAERLKGVDSTLKIQPAELGDSAMYLCASSPTRGRRTEAFFGQGTRLTVV.

This clone was seen just once. This sequence joins TRBV5-4 and TRBJ2-2; 9 bases align to TRBD1. Germline CDR1 SGHNT, CDR2 YYREEE (reference sequence). Unmatched junction bases numbered 8, after V lost 4 bases and J lost 7 bases. The length of the CDR3 is 15 residues. The DNA for the CDR3 is TGTGCCAGCAGCCAGGGACAGGGCGAGAACGGGGAGCTGTTTTTT. Translating it yields CASSQGQGENGELFF.

This clone was found a few times. The J gene is TRBJ1-1, the V gene TRBV6-6, with D hard to call. CDR1 and CDR2 from the germline V gene are MNHNY and SVGAGI (reference sequence). The CDR3 contains 13 residues. Trimming removed 2 bases at V and 1 base at J, with 5 bases between. The CDR3 spells CASSYDPNTEAFF. The CDR3 region has the DNA TGTGCCAGCAGTTACGATCCGAACACTGAAGCTTTCTTT.

The count of this clone is one. V gene TRBV5-1 combines with J gene TRBJ1-3; 7 nucleotides line up with TRBD1. The CDR3 covers 15 residues. J gave up 2 bases and V 4 bases, and 6 bases lay outside the gene matches. CDR1 is SGHRS and CDR2 is YFSETQ in the germline V gene. CDR3 amino acids: CASSPTGEPGNTIYF. CDR3 nucleotides: TGCGCCAGCAGCCCTACAGGGGAACCTGGAAACACCATATATTTT.

CDR3 DNA sequence: TGTGCCAGCAGTGAATGGGGAGGGGGCTCGACAGATACGCAGTATTTT. It translates to CASSEWGGGSTDTQYF. V is TRBV25-1 and J is TRBJ2-3; perhaps D is TRBD1 or TRBD2 (7 bases each). This CDR3 is built from 16 residues. With 1 base removed from V and 3 bases from J, the gap between germline ends came to 14 bases. CDR1 and CDR2 (germline): MGHDK, SYGVNS.

The V and J genes are TRBV27 and TRBJ1-6; D is ambiguous. The CDR3 contains 15 residues. Germline CDR1 reads MNHEY; CDR2 reads SMNVEV (reference sequence). V was shortened by 4 bases and J by 9 bases, with 16 bases between the two germline ends. DNA for the CDR3: TGTGCCAGCAGTTCTTTTGGAGAGGCCATTTCACCCCTCCACTTT. Translation gives CASSSFGEAISPLHF.

This CDR3 reads CASSLYPGTTDTQYF. In nucleotides, the CDR3 is TGTGCCAGCAGTTTATACCCCGGGACTACGGATACGCAGTATTTT. This chain joins TRBV28 and TRBJ2-3; TRBD2 agrees at 7 bases. The CDR3 totals 15 residues. The V gene end was trimmed by 1 base and the J gene end by 6 bases; junction bases not matched to a gene: 7. Germline V gene data show CDR1 as MDHEN and CDR2 as SYDVKM.

As to this clone: Other nucleotide sequences from this sample produce the same CDR3. This chain connects TRBV18 to TRBJ2-7; 7 nucleotides line up with TRBD1. J lost 4 bases, V lost 6 bases, and 3 bases had no gene match. The CDR3 length is 12 residues. Germline CDR1 reads KGHSH; CDR2 reads LQKENI. The CDR3 protein is CASSPGGYEQYF. CDR3 in DNA: TGTGCCAGCTCCCCAGGGGGATACGAGCAGTACTTC.